Presented here are 26 T cell receptor beta chains from one specimen sequenced in a study of cytomegalovirus exposure and HLA in healthy donors. Sequencing was performed with immunoSEQ multiplex PCR; in TCRdb, only in-frame clones are kept and a portion is missing. The sample yields around 190,000 clones, around 80% seen once. The sample comprised PBMCs. The receptors were sampled from a woman between 25 and 40 years old in good health and CMV-seronegative.

The chain carries TRBV4-2 and TRBJ2-3; 8 bases line up with TRBD2. This CDR3 spans 18 amino acids. Germline CDR1 is LGHNA and CDR2 is YNFKEQ. With 0 bases clipped from V and 1 base from J, the junction kept 9 bases outside the gene matches. The CDR3 coding sequence is TGTGCCAGCAGCCAAGAGGGGCCGAGCGGGAGAGGCACAGATACGCAGTATTTT. Amino acid sequence: CASSQEGPSGRGTDTQYF.

This clone was found a few times. The CDR3 reads CASSLWSTVNQPQHF. CDR3 sequence (DNA): TGTGCCAGCAGCTTGTGGAGTACCGTAAATCAGCCCCAGCATTTT. The chain employs TRBV5-6 and TRBJ1-5, with no clear D. Trimming removed 1 base at V and 4 bases at J, with 12 bases between. The CDR3 length is 15 residues. Germline CDR1 is SGHDT and CDR2 is YYEEEE. The whole variable domain, remainder taken from reference TRBV5-6 and TRBJ1-5, is DAGVTQSPTHLIKTRGQQVTLRCSPKSGHDTVSWYQQALGQGPQFIFQYYEEEERQRGNFPDRFSGHQFPNYSSELNVNALLLGDSALYLCASSLWSTVNQPQHFGDGTRLSIL.

The chain links TRBV4-1 to TRBJ2-2; D may be TRBD2 (5 bases). The V end lost 4 bases, the J end lost 7 bases, and 16 bases lay between the germline ends. Germline V gene data show CDR1 as MGHRA and CDR2 as YSYEKL. This CDR3 is built from 15 residues. The CDR3 is CASSPEARVVGELFF. CDR3 sequence (DNA): TGCGCCAGCAGCCCCGAAGCGCGGGTGGTCGGGGAGCTGTTTTTT.

The rearrangement links TRBV5-6 to TRBJ2-7, with D possibly TRBD2 on 6 matching bases. V lost 1 base to trimming and J lost 0 bases, with 11 bases between them. CDR3 length equals 15 residues. Germline CDR1 SGHDT, CDR2 YYEEEE. In DNA form, the CDR3 reads TGTGCCAGCAGCTTGAGGGGACTCCTCTCCTACGAGCAGTACTTC. Its protein is CASSLRGLLSYEQYF. The complete variable domain, with remaining parts taken from reference TRBV5-6 and TRBJ2-7, reads DAGVTQSPTHLIKTRGQQVTLRCSPKSGHDTVSWYQQALGQGPQFIFQYYEEEERQRGNFPDRFSGHQFPNYSSELNVNALLLGDSALYLCASSLRGLLSYEQYFGPGTRLTVT.

V is TRBV18 and J is TRBJ2-7, with 8 bases fitting TRBD1. Unmatched junction bases numbered 8, after V lost 4 bases and J lost 6 bases. Germline lookup yields CDR1 KGHSH and CDR2 LQKENI. The CDR3 spans 14 residues. The CDR3 sequence: CASSLGQGPGEQYF. Here the CDR3 DNA reads TGTGCCAGCTCACTAGGACAGGGTCCGGGCGAGCAGTACTTC.

This chain joins TRBV6-6 and TRBJ1-1; 7 nucleotides match TRBD1. The CDR3 runs 14 residues. J gave up 4 bases and V 2 bases, and 4 bases lay outside the gene matches. The V gene's germline CDR1 is MNHNY and CDR2 SVGAGI (reference sequence). The CDR3 sequence is CASSYPQGGTEAFF. In DNA form, the CDR3 reads TGTGCCAGCAGTTACCCGCAGGGGGGCACTGAAGCTTTCTTT.

This sequence joins TRBV6-5 and TRBJ2-2; 9 bases are a match to TRBD2. V shed 0 bases and J 8 bases; nucleotides not matched to a gene: 4. Germline CDR1 reads MNHEY; CDR2 reads SVGAGI. This CDR3 is built from 15 residues. The CDR3: CASSYSRGGVGELFF. Written as DNA, the CDR3 is TGTGCCAGCAGTTACTCGCGGGGGGGAGTAGGGGAGCTGTTTTTT.

This clone came up once. This chain joins TRBV28 and TRBJ2-1; 8 bases fit TRBD1. The CDR3 covers 12 residues. V shed 7 bases and J 8 bases; nucleotides not matched to a gene: 4. The germline V gene encodes CDR1 MDHEN and CDR2 SYDVKM. CDR3 nucleotide sequence: TGTGCCAGCACAGGGGGCCTCGATGAGCAGTTCTTC. Translating gives CASTGGLDEQFF.

The chain carries TRBV5-4 and TRBJ1-1; D remains ambiguous. Trimming took off 1 base at V and 0 bases at J, with 4 bases between the two ends. Germline loops: CDR1 SGHNT, CDR2 YYREEE (reference sequence). The CDR3 is made up of 13 amino acids. This chain's CDR3 is CASSLTVNTEAFF. CDR3 coding DNA: TGTGCCAGCAGCTTGACAGTGAACACTGAAGCTTTCTTT.

This clone was counted only a few times. The gene calls are TRBV19 and TRBJ1-1, with a possible D match to TRBD1 (6 bases). V was shortened by 6 bases and J by 7 bases, with 12 bases between the two germline ends. The CDR3 consists of 12 residues. Germline V lookup: CDR1 LNHDA, CDR2 SQIVND (reference sequence). As DNA, the CDR3 is TGTGCCAGTAGACAGGGTTCTGGTGAAGCTTTCTTT. Its protein is CASRQGSGEAFF.

The chain joins TRBV28 to TRBJ1-6; D is possibly TRBD1 (5 bases). Germline V gives CDR1 MDHEN, CDR2 SYDVKM. The CDR3 runs to 16 residues. Trimming stripped 4 bases from V and 8 bases from J, with 18 bases between. The CDR3 here is CASSSPILGDYSPLHF. CDR3 DNA: TGTGCCAGCAGTTCCCCGATACTGGGGGACTATTCACCCCTCCACTTT. Looking up the rest from reference TRBV28 and TRBJ1-6 gives the full variable domain: DVKVTQSSRYLVKRTGEKVFLECVQDMDHENMFWYRQDPGLGLRLIYFSYDVKMKEKGDIPEGYSVSREKKERFSLILESASTNQTSMYLCASSSPILGDYSPLHFGNGTRLTVT.

This clone was recorded only once. V usage is TRBV7-8 and J usage is TRBJ2-1, with a possible D match to TRBD2 (7 bases). The CDR3 sequence is 16 residues long. Looked up from germline, CDR1 is SGHVS and CDR2 is FQNEAQ. The V gene lost 5 bases and the J gene lost 2 bases, with 16 bases spanning the gap. CDR3 amino acids: CASSGGRGPPYNEQFF. The CDR3, as DNA: TGTGCCAGCAGCGGGGGGCGGGGGCCCCCCTACAATGAGCAGTTCTTC.

This clone was seen only a few times. The chain employs TRBV19 and TRBJ1-1; no reliable D call. In germline, CDR1 is LNHDA, CDR2 SQIVND (reference sequence). The CDR3 has 13 residues. Between the trimmed V and J ends, which lost 5 bases and 11 bases, there was a span of 18 bases. CDR3 in DNA: TGTGCCAGTAGTTCGCAGATAGGACTGGAGGCTTTCTTT. Protein sequence: CASSSQIGLEAFF.

In its sample, this clone was seen a few times. The chain employs TRBV2 and TRBJ1-2; TRBD1 agrees at 9 bases. J gave up 7 bases and V 6 bases, and 6 bases lay outside the gene matches. The CDR3 is made up of 13 amino acids. The germline V gene has CDR1 SNHLY and CDR2 FYNNEI. The CDR3 coding sequence is TGTGCCAGCAGCTGGGACAGGGAGGGTGGCTACACCTTC. Translated, it gives CASSWDREGGYTF.

The rearrangement joins TRBV23-1 to TRBJ1-2; 7 bases fit TRBD1. TRBV23-1 is labeled an ORF, and its function is uncertain. This CDR3 spans 14 amino acids. Unmatched junction bases numbered 7, after V lost 2 bases and J lost 7 bases. The CDR3 protein is CASSQGGTELGYTF. The CDR3 DNA sequence: TGCGCCAGCAGTCAAGGAGGGACAGAGCTTGGCTACACCTTC.

The V call is TRBV4-1, the J call TRBJ1-5; D is perhaps TRBD1 (6 bases). Germline CDR1 MGHRA, CDR2 YSYEKL. The CDR3 loop spans 16 amino acids. Trimming stripped 2 bases from V and 2 bases from J, with 13 bases between. The CDR3 bases are TGCGCCAGCAGCCAATCTCCGGGACAAGGCAATCAGCCCCAGCATTTT. This sequence encodes CASSQSPGQGNQPQHF.

V usage is TRBV15 and J usage is TRBJ2-1; D possibly corresponds to TRBD2 (6 bases). The CDR3 totals 15 residues. The V gene's germline CDR1 is LNHNV and CDR2 YYDKDF (reference sequence). V was cut by 4 bases and J by 5 bases, with 15 bases left in between. The CDR3 loop is CATSNRDSIDNEQFF. The CDR3 DNA reads TGTGCCACCAGCAACCGGGACTCCATCGACAATGAGCAGTTCTTC.

This rearrangement joins TRBV4-1 to TRBJ1-5; D unresolved. V was clipped by 1 base and J by 3 bases, with 4 bases between them. Germline V CDR1 and CDR2: MGHRA, YSYEKL. The CDR3 spans 13 residues. The CDR3: CASSQVNNQPQHF. CDR3 coding DNA: TGCGCCAGCAGCCAAGTCAACAATCAGCCCCAGCATTTT.

The chain employs TRBV6-1 and TRBJ2-3; 9 bases are shared with TRBD2. Looked up from germline, CDR1 is MNHNS and CDR2 is SASEGT. Losses at the gene ends were 2 bases for V and 4 bases for J; bases not matched to a gene: 7. The CDR3 contains 16 residues. Written as DNA, the CDR3 is TGTGCCAGCAGTGAAAGCGTGGGCGGGAGGGCAGATACGCAGTATTTT. Translating it yields CASSESVGGRADTQYF.

This clone was found a few times. This chain uses TRBV6-1 with TRBJ1-5, with 7 bases identical to TRBD1. This CDR3 has 13 residues. The germline V gene encodes CDR1 MNHNS and CDR2 SASEGT. With V trimmed by 10 bases and J by 6 bases, 9 bases remained unmatched. CDR3 sequence reads: CATRIDRVQPQHF. The DNA for the CDR3 is TGTGCCACCAGGATCGACAGGGTTCAGCCCCAGCATTTT.

The chain joins TRBV28 to TRBJ2-3; TRBD2 is a possible D gene (6 bases). The germline V gene has CDR1 MDHEN and CDR2 SYDVKM. The V end lost 5 bases, the J end lost 6 bases, and 12 bases lay between the germline ends. The CDR3 totals 13 residues. CDR3 sequence: CASSRLGRDTQYF. As DNA, the CDR3 is TGTGCCAGCAGTCGACTAGGGCGGGATACGCAGTATTTT.

The V call is TRBV3-1 (or the pseudogene TRBV3-2), the J call TRBJ2-5, with no clear D. From germline, CDR1 is LGHDT and CDR2 YNNKEL (reference sequence). There are 9 residues in the CDR3. Deletions cut 8 bases from V and 9 bases from J, with 7 bases between. This CDR3 is CASPRAQYF. The CDR3 bases are TGTGCCAGCCCCCGGGCCCAGTACTTC.

The chain joins TRBV18 to TRBJ1-2, with 9 nucleotides matching TRBD1. Germline CDR1 and CDR2: KGHSH and LQKENI. This CDR3 has 14 amino acids. V was clipped by 0 bases and J by 5 bases; unmatched bases: 1. CDR3 protein: CASSPPGTGYGYTF. CDR3 nucleotide sequence: TGTGCCAGCTCACCACCGGGGACAGGGTATGGCTACACCTTC.

Comment on this clone: Other DNA sequences in this specimen translate into the identical CDR3. This chain joins TRBV10-3 and TRBJ2-7; 8 bases align to TRBD1. The junction had 8 bases not matched to a gene; V was cut back by 9 bases and J by 4 bases. Germline values: CDR1 ENHRY, CDR2 SYGVKD. The CDR3 is made up of 13 amino acids. The CDR3 sequence: CAISETGAYEQYF. CDR3 nucleotide sequence: TGTGCCATTTCTGAGACAGGGGCTTACGAGCAGTACTTC.

The CDR3 DNA reads TGTGCTAGTGGTTTGGCGGGACAACATGAGCAGTTCTTC. Translating it yields CASGLAGQHEQFF. The chain links TRBV12-5 to TRBJ2-1; D may be TRBD1 (6 bases). The CDR3 has 13 amino acids. The V gene's germline CDR1 is LGHNT and CDR2 FRNRAP. The V end lost 1 base, the J end lost 8 bases, and 9 bases lay between the germline ends.

The chain uses TRBV19 and TRBJ1-2; TRBD1 aligns across 8 bases. The CDR3 has 15 residues. The V segment lost 4 bases and the J segment 4 bases; nucleotides outside the gene matches: 8. CDR1 LNHDA and CDR2 SQIVND come from the germline V gene (reference sequence). As DNA, the CDR3 is TGTGCCAGTAGTACGCCAGGACAGGGTCGCTATGGCTACACCTTC. It translates to CASSTPGQGRYGYTF.